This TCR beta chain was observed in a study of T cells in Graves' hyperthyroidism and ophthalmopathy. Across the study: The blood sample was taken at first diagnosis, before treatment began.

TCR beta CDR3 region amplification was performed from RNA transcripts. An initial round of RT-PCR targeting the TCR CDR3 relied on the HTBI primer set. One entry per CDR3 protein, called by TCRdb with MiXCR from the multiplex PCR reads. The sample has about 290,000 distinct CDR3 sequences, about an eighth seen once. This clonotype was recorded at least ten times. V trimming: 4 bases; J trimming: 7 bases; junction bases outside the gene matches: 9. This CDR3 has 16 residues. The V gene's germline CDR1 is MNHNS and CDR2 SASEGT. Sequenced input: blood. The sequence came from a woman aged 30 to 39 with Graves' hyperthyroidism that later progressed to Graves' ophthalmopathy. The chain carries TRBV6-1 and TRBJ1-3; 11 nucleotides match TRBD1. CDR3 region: CASSGGRTGGRNTIYF. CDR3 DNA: TGTGCCAGCAGTGGGGGACGGACAGGGGGCCGGAACACCATATATTTT.